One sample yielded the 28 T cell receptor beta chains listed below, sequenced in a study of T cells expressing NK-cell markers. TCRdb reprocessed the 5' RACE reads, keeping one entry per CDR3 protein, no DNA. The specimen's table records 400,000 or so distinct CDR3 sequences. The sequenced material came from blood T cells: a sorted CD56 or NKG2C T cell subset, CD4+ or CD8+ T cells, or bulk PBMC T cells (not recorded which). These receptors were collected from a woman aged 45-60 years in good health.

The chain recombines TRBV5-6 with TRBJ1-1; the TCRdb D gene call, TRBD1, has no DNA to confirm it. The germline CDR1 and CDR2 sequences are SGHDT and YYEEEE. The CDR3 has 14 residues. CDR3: CASSAPGRHTEAFF.

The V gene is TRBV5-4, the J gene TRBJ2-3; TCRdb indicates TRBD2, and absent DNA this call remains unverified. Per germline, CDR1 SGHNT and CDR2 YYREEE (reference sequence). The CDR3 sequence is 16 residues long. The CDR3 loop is CASTIKSGRAVDTQYF.

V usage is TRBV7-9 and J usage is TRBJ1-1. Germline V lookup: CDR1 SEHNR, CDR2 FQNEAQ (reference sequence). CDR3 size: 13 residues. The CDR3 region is CASSLWLGTEAFF.

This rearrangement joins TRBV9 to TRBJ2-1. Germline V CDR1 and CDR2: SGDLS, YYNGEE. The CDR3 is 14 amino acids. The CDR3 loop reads CASSVVASLNEQFF.

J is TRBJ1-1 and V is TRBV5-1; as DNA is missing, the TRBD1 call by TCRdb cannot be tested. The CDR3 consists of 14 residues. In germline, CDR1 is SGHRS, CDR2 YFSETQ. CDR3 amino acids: CASSLGGGISEAFF.

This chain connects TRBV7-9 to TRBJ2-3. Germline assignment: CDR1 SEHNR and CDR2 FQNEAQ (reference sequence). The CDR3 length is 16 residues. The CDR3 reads CASSLAATPTGDTQYF.

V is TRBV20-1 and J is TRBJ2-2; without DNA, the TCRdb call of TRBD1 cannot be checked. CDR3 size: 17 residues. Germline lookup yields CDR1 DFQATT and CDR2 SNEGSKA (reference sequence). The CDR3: CSATALDRASYTGELFF.

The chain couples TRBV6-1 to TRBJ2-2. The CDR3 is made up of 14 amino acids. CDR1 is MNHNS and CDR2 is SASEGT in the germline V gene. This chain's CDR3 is CASSEPHWTGELFF.

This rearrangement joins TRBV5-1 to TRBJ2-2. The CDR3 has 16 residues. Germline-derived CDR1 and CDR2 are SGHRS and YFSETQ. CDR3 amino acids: CASSYRTPANTGELFF.

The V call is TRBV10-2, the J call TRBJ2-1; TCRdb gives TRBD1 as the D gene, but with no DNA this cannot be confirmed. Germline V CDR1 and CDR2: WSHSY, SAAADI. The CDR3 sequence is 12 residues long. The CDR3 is CASSGTDGEQFF.

The CDR3 sequence is CSADAGMRETQYF. This chain uses TRBV20-1 with TRBJ2-5; TCRdb returns TRBD2, unconfirmable since there is no DNA. The V gene's germline CDR1 is DFQATT and CDR2 SNEGSKA (reference sequence). CDR3 size: 13 residues.

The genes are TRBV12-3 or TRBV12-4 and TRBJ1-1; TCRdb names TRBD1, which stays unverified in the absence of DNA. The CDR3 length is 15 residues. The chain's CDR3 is CASSETGGLNTEAFF.

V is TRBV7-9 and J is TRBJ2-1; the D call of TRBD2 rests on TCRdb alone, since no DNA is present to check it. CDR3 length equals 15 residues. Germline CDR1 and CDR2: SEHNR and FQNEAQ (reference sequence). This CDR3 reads CASSWREKGINEQFF.

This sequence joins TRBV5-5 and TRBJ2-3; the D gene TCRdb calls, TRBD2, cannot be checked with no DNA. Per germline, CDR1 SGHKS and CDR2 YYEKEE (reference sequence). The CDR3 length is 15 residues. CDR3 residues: CASSLARGITDTQYF.

The CDR3 here is CASSLPVAGGLAKNIQYF. The gene calls are TRBV7-9 and TRBJ2-4; TCRdb outputs TRBD2, but without DNA this stays unchecked. Germline-derived CDR1 and CDR2 are SEHNR and FQNEAQ (reference sequence). This CDR3 contains 18 residues.

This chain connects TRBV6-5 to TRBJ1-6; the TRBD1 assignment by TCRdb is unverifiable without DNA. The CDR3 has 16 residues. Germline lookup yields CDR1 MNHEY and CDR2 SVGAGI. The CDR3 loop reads CASSLTPGTGNSPLHF.

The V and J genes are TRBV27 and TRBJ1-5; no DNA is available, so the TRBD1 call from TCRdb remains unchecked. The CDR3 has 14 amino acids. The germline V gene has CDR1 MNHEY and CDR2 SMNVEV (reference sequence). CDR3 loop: CASSRQPTLGPQHF.

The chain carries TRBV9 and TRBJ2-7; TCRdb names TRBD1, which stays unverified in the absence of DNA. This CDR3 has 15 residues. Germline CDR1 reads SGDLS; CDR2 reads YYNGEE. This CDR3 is CASSVEGEMDYEQYF.

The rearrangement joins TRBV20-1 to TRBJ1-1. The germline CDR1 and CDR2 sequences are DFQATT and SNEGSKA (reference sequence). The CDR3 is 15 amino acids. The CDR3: CSARDQGPEGKEAFF.

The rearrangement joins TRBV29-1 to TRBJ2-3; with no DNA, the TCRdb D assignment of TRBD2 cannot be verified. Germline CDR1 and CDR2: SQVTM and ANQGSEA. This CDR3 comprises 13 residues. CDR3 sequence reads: CSEGAGATDTQYF.

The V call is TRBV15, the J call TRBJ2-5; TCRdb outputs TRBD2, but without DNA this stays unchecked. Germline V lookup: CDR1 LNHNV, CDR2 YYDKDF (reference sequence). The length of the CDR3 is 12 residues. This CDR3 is CASRAIQETQYF. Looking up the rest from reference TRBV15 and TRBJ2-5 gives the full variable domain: DAMVIQNPRYQVTQFGKPVTLSCSQTLNHNVMYWYQQKSSQAPKLLFHYYDKDFNNEADTPDNFQSRRPNTSFCFLDIRSPGLGDTAMYLCASRAIQETQYFGPGTRLLVL.

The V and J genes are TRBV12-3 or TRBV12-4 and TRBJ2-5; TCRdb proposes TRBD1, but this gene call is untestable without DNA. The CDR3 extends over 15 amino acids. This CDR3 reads CASSTSGGSGETQYF.

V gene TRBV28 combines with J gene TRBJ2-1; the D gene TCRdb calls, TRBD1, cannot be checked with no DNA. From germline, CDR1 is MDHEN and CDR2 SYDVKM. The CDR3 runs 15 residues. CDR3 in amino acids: CASSPGPTPGDEQFF.

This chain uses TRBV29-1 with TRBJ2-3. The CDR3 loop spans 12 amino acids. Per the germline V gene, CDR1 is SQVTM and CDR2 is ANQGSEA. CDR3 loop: CSVVLAADTQYF.

The CDR3 region is CASRVTLSGNTIYF. This rearrangement joins TRBV6-5 to TRBJ1-3. Germline V gives CDR1 MNHEY, CDR2 SVGAGI. The CDR3 sequence is 14 residues long.

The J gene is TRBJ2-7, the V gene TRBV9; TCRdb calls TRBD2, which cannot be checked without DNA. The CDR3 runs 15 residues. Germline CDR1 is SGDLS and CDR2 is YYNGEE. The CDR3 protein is CASSVAGLAGDEQYF.

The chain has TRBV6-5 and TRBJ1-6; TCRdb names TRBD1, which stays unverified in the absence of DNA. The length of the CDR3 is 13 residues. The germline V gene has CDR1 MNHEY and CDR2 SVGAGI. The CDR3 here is CASSYGEGTPLHF.

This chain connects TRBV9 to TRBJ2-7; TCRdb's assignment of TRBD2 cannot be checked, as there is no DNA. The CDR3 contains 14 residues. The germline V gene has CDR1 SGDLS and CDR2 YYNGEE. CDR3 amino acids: CASSVEGLADEQYF.